Below, one T cell receptor beta chain is given with its context. With 60 Vbeta and 13 Jbeta primers, the PCR was carried out. This table comes from immunoSEQ multiplex PCR, and its TCRdb copy is limited to in-frame clones, with some not included. This sample yields roughly 190,000 clones, of which approximately 85% are seen a single time; roughly 0.73% belongs to the top ten. This entry belongs to a study of cytomegalovirus exposure and HLA in healthy donors. The germline CDR1 and CDR2 sequences are SGHTA and FQGNSA. Losses at the gene ends were 5 bases for V and 6 bases for J; bases not matched to a gene: 18. CDR3 size: 18 residues.

The clonotype originates from a woman aged 18-30 years in good health and CMV-seronegative. The genes are TRBV7-2 and TRBJ2-5, with TRBD2 matching 10 bases. The sample comprised PBMCs. In DNA, the CDR3 is TGTGCCAGCAGCCCACAATCCGCTCTAGCGGGAGTGGAGAAGACCCAGTACTTC. Translation: CASSPQSALAGVEKTQYF.